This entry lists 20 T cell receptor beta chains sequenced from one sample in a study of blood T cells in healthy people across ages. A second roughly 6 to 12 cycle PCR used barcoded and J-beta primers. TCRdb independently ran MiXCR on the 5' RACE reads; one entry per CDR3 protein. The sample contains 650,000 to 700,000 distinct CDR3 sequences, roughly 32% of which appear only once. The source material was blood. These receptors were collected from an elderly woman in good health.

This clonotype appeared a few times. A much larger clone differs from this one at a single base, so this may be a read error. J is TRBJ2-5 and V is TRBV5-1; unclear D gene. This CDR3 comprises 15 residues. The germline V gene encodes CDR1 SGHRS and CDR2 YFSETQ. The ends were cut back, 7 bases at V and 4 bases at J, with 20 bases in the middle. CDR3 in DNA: TGCGCCAGCGGTCCCCCCCAGCAGACAAGAGAGACCCAGTACTTC. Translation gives CASGPPQQTRETQYF.

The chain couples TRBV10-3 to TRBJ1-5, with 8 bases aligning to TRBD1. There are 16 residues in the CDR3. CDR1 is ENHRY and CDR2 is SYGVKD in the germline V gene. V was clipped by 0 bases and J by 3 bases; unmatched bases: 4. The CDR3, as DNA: TGTGCCATCAGTGAGTCGGGACAGGCCTTCAATCAGCCCCAGCATTTT. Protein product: CAISESGQAFNQPQHF.

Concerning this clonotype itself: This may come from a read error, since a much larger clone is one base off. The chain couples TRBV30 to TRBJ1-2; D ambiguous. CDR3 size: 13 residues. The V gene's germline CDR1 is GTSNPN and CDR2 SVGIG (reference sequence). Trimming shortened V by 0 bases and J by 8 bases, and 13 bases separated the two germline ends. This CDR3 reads CAWSVFPGWGYTF. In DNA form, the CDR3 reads TGTGCCTGGAGTGTATTCCCAGGTTGGGGCTACACCTTC.

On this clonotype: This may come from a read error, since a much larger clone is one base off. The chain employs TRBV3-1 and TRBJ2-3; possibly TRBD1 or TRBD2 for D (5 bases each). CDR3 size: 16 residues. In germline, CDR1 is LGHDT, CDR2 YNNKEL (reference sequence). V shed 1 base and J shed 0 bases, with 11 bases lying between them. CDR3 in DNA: TGTGCCAGCAGCCAAGGTGGGGGTCTAAGCACAGATACGCAGTATTTT. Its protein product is CASSQGGGLSTDTQYF.

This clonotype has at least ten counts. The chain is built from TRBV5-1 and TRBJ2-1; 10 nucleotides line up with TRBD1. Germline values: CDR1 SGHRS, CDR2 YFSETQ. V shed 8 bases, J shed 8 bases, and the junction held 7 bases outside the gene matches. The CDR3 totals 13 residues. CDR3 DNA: TGCGCCAGTGACCGGGACAGGGGTTATGAGCAGTTCTTC. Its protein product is CASDRDRGYEQFF.

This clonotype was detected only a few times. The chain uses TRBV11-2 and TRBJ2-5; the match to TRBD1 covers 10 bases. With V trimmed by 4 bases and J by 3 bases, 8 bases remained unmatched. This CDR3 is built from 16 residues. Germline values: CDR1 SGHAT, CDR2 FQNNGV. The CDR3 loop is CASSSGDRGGKETQYF. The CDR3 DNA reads TGTGCCAGCAGCTCGGGGGACAGGGGAGGCAAAGAGACCCAGTACTTC.

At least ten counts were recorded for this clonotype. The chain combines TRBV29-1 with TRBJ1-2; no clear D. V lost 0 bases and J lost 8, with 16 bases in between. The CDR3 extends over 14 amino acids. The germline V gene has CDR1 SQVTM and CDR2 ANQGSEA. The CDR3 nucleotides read TGCAGCGTTGAAGATCCCCGAGGACGGGTAGGCTACACCTTC. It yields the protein CSVEDPRGRVGYTF.

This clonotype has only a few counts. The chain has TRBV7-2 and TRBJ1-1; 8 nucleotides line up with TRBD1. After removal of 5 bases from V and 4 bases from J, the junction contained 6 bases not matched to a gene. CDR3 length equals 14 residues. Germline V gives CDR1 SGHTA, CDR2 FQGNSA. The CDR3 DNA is TGTGCCAGCAGCATCTCAGGGGGCGGCACTGAAGCTTTCTTT. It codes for CASSISGGGTEAFF.

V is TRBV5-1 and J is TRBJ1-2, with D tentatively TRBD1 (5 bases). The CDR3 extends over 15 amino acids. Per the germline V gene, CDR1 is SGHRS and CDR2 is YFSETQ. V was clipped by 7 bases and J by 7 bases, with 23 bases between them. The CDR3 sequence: CASGETVRGSGGYTF. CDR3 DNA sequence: TGCGCCAGCGGCGAAACCGTGCGGGGCTCCGGTGGCTACACCTTC.

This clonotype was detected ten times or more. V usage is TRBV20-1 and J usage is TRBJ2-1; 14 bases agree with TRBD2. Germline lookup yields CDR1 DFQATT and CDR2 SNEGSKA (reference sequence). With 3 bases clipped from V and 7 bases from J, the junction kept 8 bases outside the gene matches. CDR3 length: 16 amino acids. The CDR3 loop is CSASGTSGGLGNEQFF. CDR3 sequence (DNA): TGCAGTGCTAGCGGGACTAGCGGGGGCCTTGGGAATGAGCAGTTCTTC.

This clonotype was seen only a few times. The CDR3 loop is CASSPQTVTYEQYF. The CDR3 nucleotides read TGCGCCAGCAGCCCCCAGACCGTGACCTACGAGCAGTACTTC. This rearrangement joins TRBV5-1 to TRBJ2-7; D remains ambiguous. This CDR3 has 14 amino acids. Per germline, CDR1 SGHRS and CDR2 YFSETQ. V lost 4 bases and J lost 2, with 13 bases in between.

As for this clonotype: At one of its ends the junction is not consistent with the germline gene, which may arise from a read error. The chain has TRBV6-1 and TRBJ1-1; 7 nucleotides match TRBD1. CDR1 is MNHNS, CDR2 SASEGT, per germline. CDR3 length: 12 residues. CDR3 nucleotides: TGTGCCGGCAGTGCTGACAGGGCGAAGGCTTTCTTT. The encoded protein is CAGSADRAKAFF.

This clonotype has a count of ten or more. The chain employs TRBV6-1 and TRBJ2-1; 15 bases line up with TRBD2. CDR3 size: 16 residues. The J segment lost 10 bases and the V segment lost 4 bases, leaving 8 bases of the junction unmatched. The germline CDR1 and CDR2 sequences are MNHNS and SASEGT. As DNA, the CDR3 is TGTGCCAGCAGTGCCTATGGACTAGCGGGGGGGCGAGAGCAGTTCTTC. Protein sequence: CASSAYGLAGGREQFF.

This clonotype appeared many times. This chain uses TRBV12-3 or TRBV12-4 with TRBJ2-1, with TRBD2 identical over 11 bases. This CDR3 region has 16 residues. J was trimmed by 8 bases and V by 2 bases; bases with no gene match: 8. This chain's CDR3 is CASSLRVAGGPDEQFF. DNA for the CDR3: TGTGCCAGCAGTTTAAGAGTAGCGGGGGGGCCGGATGAGCAGTTCTTC.

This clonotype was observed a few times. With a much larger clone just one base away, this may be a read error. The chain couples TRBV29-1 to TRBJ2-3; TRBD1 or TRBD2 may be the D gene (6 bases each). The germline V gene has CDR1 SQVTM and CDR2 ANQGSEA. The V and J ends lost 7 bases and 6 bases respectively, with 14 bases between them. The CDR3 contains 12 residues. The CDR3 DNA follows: TGCAGCGGTGTAGGGGGGTCGGATACGCAGTATTTT. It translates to CSGVGGSDTQYF.

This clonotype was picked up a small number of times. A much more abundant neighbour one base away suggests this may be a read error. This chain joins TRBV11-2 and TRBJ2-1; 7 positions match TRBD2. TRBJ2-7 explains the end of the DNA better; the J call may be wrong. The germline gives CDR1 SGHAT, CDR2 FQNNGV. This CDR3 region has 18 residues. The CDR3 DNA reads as TGTGCCAGCAGCTTAACCATGGGGCGGCTAGCGGTTTACAATGAGCAGTACTTC. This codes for CASSLTMGRLAVYNEQYF.

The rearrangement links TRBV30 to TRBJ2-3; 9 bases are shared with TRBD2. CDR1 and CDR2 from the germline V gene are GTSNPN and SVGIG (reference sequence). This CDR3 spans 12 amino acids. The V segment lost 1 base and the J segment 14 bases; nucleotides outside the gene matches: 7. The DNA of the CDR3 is TGTGCCTGGAGTGACCTAGCGGGGAGGCCGTATTTT. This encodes CAWSDLAGRPYF.

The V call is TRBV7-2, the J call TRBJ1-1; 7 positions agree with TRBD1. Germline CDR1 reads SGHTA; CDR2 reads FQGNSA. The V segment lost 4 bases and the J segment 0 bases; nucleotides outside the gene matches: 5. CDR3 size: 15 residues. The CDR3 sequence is CASSSTGLLNTEAFF. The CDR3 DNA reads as TGTGCCAGCAGCTCGACAGGGTTATTGAACACTGAAGCTTTCTTT. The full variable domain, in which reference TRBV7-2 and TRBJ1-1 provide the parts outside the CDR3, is GAGVSQSPSNKVTEKGKDVELRCDPISGHTALYWYRQSLGQGLEFLIYFQGNSAPDKSGLPSDRFSAERTGGSVSTLTIQRTQQEDSAVYLCASSSTGLLNTEAFFGQGTRLTVV.

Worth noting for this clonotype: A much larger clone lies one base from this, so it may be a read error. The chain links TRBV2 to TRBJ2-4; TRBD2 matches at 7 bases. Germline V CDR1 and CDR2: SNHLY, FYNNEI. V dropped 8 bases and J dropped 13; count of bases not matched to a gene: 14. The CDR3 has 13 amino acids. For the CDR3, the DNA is TGTGCCAGCGGCAAGCGGGGCACCTACGGGCAGTACTTC. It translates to CASGKRGTYGQYF.

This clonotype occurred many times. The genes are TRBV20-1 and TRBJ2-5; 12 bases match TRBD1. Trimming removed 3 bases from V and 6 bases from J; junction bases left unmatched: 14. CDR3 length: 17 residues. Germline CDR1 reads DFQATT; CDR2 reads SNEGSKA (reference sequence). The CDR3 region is CSARIKTGQGARKTQYF. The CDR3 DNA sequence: TGCAGTGCTAGGATAAAAACGGGACAGGGGGCGCGTAAGACCCAGTACTTC.